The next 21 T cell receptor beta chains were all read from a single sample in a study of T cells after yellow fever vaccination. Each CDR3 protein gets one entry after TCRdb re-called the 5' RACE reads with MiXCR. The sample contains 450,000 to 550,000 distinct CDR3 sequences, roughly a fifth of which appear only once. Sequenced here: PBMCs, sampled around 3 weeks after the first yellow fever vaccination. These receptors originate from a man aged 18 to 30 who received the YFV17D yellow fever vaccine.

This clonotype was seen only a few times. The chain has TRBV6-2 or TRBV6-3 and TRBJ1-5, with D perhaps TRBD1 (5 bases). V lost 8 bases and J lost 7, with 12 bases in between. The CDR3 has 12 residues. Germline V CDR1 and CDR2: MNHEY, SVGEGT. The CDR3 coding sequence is TGTGCCAGCGGGACTACTTGGCAGCCCCAGCATTTT. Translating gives CASGTTWQPQHF.

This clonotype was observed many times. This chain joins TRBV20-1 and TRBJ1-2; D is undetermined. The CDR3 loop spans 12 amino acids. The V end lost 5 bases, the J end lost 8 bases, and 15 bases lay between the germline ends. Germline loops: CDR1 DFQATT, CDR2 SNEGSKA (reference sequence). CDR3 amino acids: CSAASPTGGYTF. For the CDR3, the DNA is TGCAGTGCTGCCAGTCCCACTGGCGGCTACACCTTC.

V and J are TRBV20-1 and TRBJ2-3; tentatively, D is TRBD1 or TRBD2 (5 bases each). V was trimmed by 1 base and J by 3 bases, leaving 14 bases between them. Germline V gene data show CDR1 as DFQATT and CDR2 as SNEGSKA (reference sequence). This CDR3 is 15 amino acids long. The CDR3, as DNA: TGCAGTGCTAGAGTCGAGGGGACGGGGACAGATACGCAGTATTTT. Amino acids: CSARVEGTGTDTQYF.

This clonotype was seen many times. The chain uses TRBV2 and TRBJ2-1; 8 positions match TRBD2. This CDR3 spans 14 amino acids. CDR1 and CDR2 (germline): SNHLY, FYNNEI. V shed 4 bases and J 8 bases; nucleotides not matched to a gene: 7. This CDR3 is CASSARNGGDEQFF. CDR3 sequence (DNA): TGTGCCAGCAGTGCCCGGAACGGGGGGGATGAGCAGTTCTTC.

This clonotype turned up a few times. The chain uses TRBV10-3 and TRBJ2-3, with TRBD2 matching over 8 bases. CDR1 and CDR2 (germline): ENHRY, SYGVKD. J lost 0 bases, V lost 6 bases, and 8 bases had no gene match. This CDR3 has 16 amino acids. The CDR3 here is CAIRPTSGTSTDTQYF. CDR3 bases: TGTGCCATCAGGCCCACTAGCGGAACTAGCACAGATACGCAGTATTTT.

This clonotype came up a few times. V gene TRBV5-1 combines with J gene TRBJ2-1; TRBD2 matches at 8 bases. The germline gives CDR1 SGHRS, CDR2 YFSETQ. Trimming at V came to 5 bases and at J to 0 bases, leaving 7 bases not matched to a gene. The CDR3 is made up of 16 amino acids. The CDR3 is CASRPRGGSSYNEQFF. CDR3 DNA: TGCGCCAGCAGACCCCGCGGGGGGAGCTCCTACAATGAGCAGTTCTTC.

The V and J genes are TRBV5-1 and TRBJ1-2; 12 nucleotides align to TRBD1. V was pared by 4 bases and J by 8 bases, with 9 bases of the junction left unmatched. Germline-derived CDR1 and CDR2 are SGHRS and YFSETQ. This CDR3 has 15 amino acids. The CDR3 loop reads CASSAGTGGMGGYTF. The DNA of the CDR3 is TGCGCCAGCAGCGCCGGGACAGGGGGCATGGGAGGCTACACCTTC.

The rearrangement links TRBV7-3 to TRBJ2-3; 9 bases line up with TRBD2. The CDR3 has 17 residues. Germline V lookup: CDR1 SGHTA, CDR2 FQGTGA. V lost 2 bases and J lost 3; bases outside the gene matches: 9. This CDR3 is CASSLLGGGGDTDTQYF. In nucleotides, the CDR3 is TGTGCCAGCAGCTTATTAGGGGGCGGGGGGGATACAGATACGCAGTATTTT.

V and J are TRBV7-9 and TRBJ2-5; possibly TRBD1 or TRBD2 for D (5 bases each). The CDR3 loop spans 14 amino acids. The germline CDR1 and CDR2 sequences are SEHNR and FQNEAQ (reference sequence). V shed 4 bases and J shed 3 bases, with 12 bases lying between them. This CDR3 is CASSSGRGEETQYF. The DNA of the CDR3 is TGTGCCAGCAGCTCCGGAAGGGGAGAAGAGACCCAGTACTTC.

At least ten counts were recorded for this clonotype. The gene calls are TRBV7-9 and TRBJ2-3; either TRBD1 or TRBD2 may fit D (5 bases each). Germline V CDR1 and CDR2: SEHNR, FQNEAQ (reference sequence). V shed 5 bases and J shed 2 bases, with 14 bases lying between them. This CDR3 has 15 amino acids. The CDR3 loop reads CASSLTSGATDTQYF. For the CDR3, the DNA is TGTGCCAGCAGCCTAACATCCGGGGCCACAGATACGCAGTATTTT.

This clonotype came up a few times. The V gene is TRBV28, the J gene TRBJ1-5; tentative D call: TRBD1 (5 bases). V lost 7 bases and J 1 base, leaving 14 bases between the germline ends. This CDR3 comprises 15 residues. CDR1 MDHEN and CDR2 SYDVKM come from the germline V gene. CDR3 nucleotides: TGTGCCAGCACGTGGGCTCAGGGAAGCAATCAGCCCCAGCATTTT. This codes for CASTWAQGSNQPQHF. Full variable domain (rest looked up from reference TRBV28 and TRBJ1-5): DVKVTQSSRYLVKRTGEKVFLECVQDMDHENMFWYRQDPGLGLRLIYFSYDVKMKEKGDIPEGYSVSREKKERFSLILESASTNQTSMYLCASTWAQGSNQPQHFGDGTRLSIL.

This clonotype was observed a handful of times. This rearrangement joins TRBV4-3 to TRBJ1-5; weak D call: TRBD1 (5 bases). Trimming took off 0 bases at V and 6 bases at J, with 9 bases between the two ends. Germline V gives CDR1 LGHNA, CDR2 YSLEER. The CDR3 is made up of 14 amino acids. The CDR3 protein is CASSQEGVGQPQHF. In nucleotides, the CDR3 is TGCGCCAGCAGCCAAGAGGGGGTCGGTCAGCCCCAGCATTTT.

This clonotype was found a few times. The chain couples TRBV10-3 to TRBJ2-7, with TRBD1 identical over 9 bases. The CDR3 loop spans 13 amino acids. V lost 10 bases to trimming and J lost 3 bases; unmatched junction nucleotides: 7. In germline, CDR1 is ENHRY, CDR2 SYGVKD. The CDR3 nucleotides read TGTGCCAGTACCGGGACAGGGATCTACGAGCAGTACTTC. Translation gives CASTGTGIYEQYF.

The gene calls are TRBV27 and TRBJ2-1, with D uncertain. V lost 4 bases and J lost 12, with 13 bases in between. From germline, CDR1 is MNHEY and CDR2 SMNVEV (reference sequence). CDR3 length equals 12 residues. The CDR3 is CASSSYNEWQFF. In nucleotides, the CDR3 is TGTGCCAGCAGTTCCTACAATGAATGGCAGTTCTTC.

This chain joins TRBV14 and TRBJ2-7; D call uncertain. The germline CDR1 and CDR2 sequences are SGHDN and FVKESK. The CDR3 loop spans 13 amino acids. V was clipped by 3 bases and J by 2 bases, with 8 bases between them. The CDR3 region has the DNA TGTGCCAGCAGCCAGGGTTACACCTACGAGCAGTACTTC. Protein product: CASSQGYTYEQYF.

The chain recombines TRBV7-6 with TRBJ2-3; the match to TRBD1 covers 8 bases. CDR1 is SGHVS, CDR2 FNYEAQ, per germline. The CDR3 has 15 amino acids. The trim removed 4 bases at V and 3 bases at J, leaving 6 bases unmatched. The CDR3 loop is CASSWGDRMTDTQYF. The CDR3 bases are TGTGCCAGCAGCTGGGGGGACAGGATGACAGATACGCAGTATTTT.

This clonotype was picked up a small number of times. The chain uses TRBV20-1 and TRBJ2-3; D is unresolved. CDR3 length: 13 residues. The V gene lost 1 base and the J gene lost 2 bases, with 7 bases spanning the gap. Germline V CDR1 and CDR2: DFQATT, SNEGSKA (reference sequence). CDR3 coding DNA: TGCAGTGCTAGAGCTGTCACCACAGATACGCAGTATTTT. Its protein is CSARAVTTDTQYF.

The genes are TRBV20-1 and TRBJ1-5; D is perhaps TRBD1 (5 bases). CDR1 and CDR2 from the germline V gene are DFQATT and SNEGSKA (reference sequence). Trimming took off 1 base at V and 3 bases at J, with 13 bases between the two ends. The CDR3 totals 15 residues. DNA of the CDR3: TGCAGTGCTAGAGTGCCGGACACCTACAATCAGCCCCAGCATTTT. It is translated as CSARVPDTYNQPQHF.

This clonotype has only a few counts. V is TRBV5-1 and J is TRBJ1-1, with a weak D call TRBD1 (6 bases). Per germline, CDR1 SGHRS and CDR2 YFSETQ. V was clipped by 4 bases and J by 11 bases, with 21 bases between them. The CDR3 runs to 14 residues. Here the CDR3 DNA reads TGCGCCAGCAGCAGCTTGCCACAGGGTACTAGCGCTTTCTTT. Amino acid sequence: CASSSLPQGTSAFF.

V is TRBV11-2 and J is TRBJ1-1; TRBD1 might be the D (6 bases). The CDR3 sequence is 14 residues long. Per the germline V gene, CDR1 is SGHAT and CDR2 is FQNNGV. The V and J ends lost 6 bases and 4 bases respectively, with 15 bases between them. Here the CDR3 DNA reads TGTGCCAGCAGGACTTTGGGCAGGGGCACTGAAGCTTTCTTT. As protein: CASRTLGRGTEAFF. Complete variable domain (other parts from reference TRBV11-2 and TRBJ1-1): EAGVAQSPRYKIIEKRQSVAFWCNPISGHATLYWYQQILGQGPKLLIQFQNNGVVDDSQLPKDRFSAERLKGVDSTLKIQPAKLEDSAVYLCASRTLGRGTEAFFGQGTRLTVV.

The DNA for the CDR3 is TGTGCCAGCAGCCCCCGACAGGGTCTCACTAACTATGGCTACACCTTC. Translation gives CASSPRQGLTNYGYTF. This chain links TRBV7-8 with TRBJ1-2; 7 bases are a match to TRBD1. The V segment lost 5 bases and the J segment 0 bases; nucleotides outside the gene matches: 9. This CDR3 is 16 amino acids long. CDR1 and CDR2 from the germline V gene are SGHVS and FQNEAQ.